One sample yielded the 24 T cell receptor beta chains listed below, sequenced in a study of blood T cell repertoires in COVID-19. The method was immunoSEQ multiplex PCR; TCRdb's version includes in-frame clones alone and lacks a portion of them. The sample holds approximately 430,000 clones; 80% to 90% are singletons and the top ten take under 1.5%. The source material was peripheral blood. The receptors come from a woman aged 30 to 39 with active or convalescent COVID-19.

A few counts support this clone. V is TRBV5-5 and J is TRBJ1-1; tentative D call: TRBD1 (5 bases). V lost 0 bases and J lost 1, with 10 bases in between. CDR1 and CDR2 (germline): SGHKS, YYEKEE (reference sequence). CDR3 length equals 15 residues. CDR3 sequence: CASSLVQGGNTEAFF. The CDR3 nucleotides are TGTGCCAGCAGCTTGGTCCAGGGCGGGAACACTGAAGCTTTCTTT.

For this clone: At one boundary the junction diverges from the germline segment, which might be a read error. This chain uses TRBV5-4 with TRBJ2-1, with TRBD2 identical over 7 bases. The germline gives CDR1 SGHNT, CDR2 YYREEE (reference sequence). The CDR3 runs 12 residues. The CDR3 loop reads CASSLGMDGGVF. CDR3 coding DNA: TGTGCCAGCAGCTTGGGAATGGATGGGGGGGTCTTC.

This clone was recorded once. This rearrangement joins TRBV25-1 to TRBJ2-7; perhaps TRBD2 as D (6 bases). CDR3 length equals 14 residues. Germline CDR1 is MGHDK and CDR2 is SYGVNS. Deletions cut 3 bases from V and 5 bases from J, with 14 bases between. The CDR3 nucleotides are TGTGCCAGCAGTGAGCGGGACTGGGTCAACGAGCAGTACTTC. It yields the protein CASSERDWVNEQYF.

This clone was observed a few times. The chain recombines TRBV3-1 (or the pseudogene TRBV3-2) with TRBJ2-7; 10 bases are shared with TRBD2. The length of the CDR3 is 14 residues. With 4 bases clipped from V and 8 bases from J, the junction kept 8 bases outside the gene matches. Germline-derived CDR1 and CDR2 are LGHDT and YNNKEL (reference sequence). Written as DNA, the CDR3 is TGTGCCAGCAGCCCCGGGACTAGCGCTACGCAGCAGTACTTC. This translates into CASSPGTSATQQYF.

V usage is TRBV6-5 and J usage is TRBJ2-1; 10 bases align to TRBD1. CDR1 is MNHEY and CDR2 is SVGAGI in the germline V gene. The CDR3 spans 13 residues. The J segment lost 9 bases and the V segment lost 6 bases, leaving 5 bases of the junction unmatched. This CDR3 reads CASSRQGAVEQFF. CDR3 nucleotides: TGTGCCAGCAGCCGACAGGGGGCCGTTGAGCAGTTCTTC.

The V and J genes are TRBV7-9 and TRBJ1-1, with D perhaps matching TRBD1 (5 bases). Per the germline V gene, CDR1 is SEHNR and CDR2 is FQNEAQ (reference sequence). Deletions cut 5 bases from V and 3 bases from J, with 10 bases between. The CDR3 contains 13 residues. In DNA, the CDR3 is TGTGCCAGCAGCGTGACAGAATACACTGAAGCTTTCTTT. It codes for CASSVTEYTEAFF.

The chain uses TRBV19 and TRBJ1-3, with unresolved D. CDR1 is LNHDA and CDR2 is SQIVND in the germline V gene (reference sequence). The CDR3 sequence is 15 residues long. Trimming took 3 bases from V and 2 from J, leaving 11 bases between them. CDR3 amino acids: CASSMRDRTGNTIYF. CDR3 nucleotide sequence: TGTGCCAGTAGTATGCGGGATCGAACTGGAAACACCATATATTTT. Together with reference TRBV19 and TRBJ1-3, the CDR3 gives the full variable domain: DGGITQSPKYLFRKEGQNVTLSCEQNLNHDAMYWYRQDPGQGLRLIYYSQIVNDFQKGDIAEGYSVSREKKESFPLTVTSAQKNPTAFYLCASSMRDRTGNTIYFGEGSWLTVV.

This chain connects TRBV5-1 to TRBJ1-2, with TRBD1 as a possible D gene (5 bases). From germline, CDR1 is SGHRS and CDR2 YFSETQ. Trimming removed 0 bases from V and 8 bases from J, with 20 bases in between. CDR3 length equals 16 residues. The CDR3, as DNA: TGCGCCAGCAGCTTGGGCGTAATACAGGCCGCGGGGGGCTACACCTTC. It translates to CASSLGVIQAAGGYTF.

This clone was detected only a few times. The chain uses TRBV27 and TRBJ1-1; 7 bases align to TRBD1. Losses at the gene ends were 5 bases for V and 3 bases for J; bases not matched to a gene: 6. The CDR3 sequence is 14 residues long. Germline values: CDR1 MNHEY, CDR2 SMNVEV (reference sequence). The CDR3 region has the DNA TGTGCCAGCAGTCCGGACAGGTGGGACACTGAAGCTTTCTTT. Translating it yields CASSPDRWDTEAFF.

This clone was counted only a few times. The chain employs TRBV4-1 and TRBJ1-5; 7 bases agree with TRBD1. Germline V lookup: CDR1 MGHRA, CDR2 YSYEKL. The CDR3 is 17 amino acids. Trimming cost V 1 base and J 5 bases; bases outside gene matches: 11. CDR3 sequence reads: CASSQVLRGPKYQPQHF. The CDR3, as DNA: TGCGCCAGCAGCCAAGTTTTAAGGGGGCCTAAATATCAGCCCCAGCATTTT.

V gene TRBV5-1 combines with J gene TRBJ2-5; the match to TRBD1 covers 8 bases. The germline V gene has CDR1 SGHRS and CDR2 YFSETQ. Trimming at V came to 4 bases and at J to 3 bases, leaving 11 bases not matched to a gene. CDR3 length: 16 amino acids. CDR3 region: CASSPAGQGSEETQYF. CDR3 coding DNA: TGCGCCAGCAGCCCCGCCGGACAGGGCAGCGAAGAGACCCAGTACTTC.

The genes are TRBV27 and TRBJ2-1; D is possibly TRBD1 (6 bases). Germline CDR1 MNHEY, CDR2 SMNVEV (reference sequence). With 0 bases removed from V and 3 bases from J, the gap between germline ends came to 12 bases. This CDR3 spans 16 amino acids. The CDR3 sequence is CASSLSSGQYYNEQFF. The CDR3 nucleotides read TGTGCCAGCAGTTTATCGTCCGGACAGTACTACAATGAGCAGTTCTTC.

The V gene is TRBV5-1, the J gene TRBJ2-7, with TRBD1 as a possible D gene (6 bases). V was cut by 5 bases and J by 6 bases, with 15 bases left in between. In germline, CDR1 is SGHRS, CDR2 YFSETQ. The CDR3 is 13 amino acids. The DNA for the CDR3 is TGCGCCAGCAGTAAGACAGGTAGTGTCGAGCAGTACTTC. As protein: CASSKTGSVEQYF.

The V and J genes are TRBV4-1 and TRBJ2-1; 9 nucleotides line up with TRBD2. The CDR3 contains 18 residues. Germline CDR1 reads MGHRA; CDR2 reads YSYEKL. V trimming: 2 bases; J trimming: 0 bases; junction bases outside the gene matches: 8. The CDR3 DNA is TGCGCCAGCAGCCAAATCAGCGGGGGGCCGAGCTCCTACAATGAGCAGTTCTTC. Protein: CASSQISGGPSSYNEQFF.

The chain couples TRBV3-1 (or the pseudogene TRBV3-2) to TRBJ1-2, with D possibly TRBD1 on 5 matching bases. This CDR3 has 14 residues. V was trimmed by 4 bases and J by 6 bases, leaving 15 bases between them. Germline CDR1 and CDR2: LGHDT and YNNKEL (reference sequence). The CDR3 region is CASSPVGGPNGYTF. CDR3 coding DNA: TGTGCCAGCAGCCCGGTGGGGGGTCCGAATGGCTACACCTTC.

This chain connects TRBV2 to TRBJ2-4; 11 bases match TRBD2. The CDR3 consists of 13 residues. Germline V CDR1 and CDR2: SNHLY, FYNNEI. The V segment lost 10 bases and the J segment 8 bases; nucleotides outside the gene matches: 7. As DNA, the CDR3 is TGTGCCACGCTTACTAGCGGGAGAGACATTCAGTACTTC. It is translated as CATLTSGRDIQYF.

This rearrangement joins TRBV28 to TRBJ2-7; 10 nucleotides match TRBD1. Unmatched junction bases numbered 1, after V lost 7 bases and J lost 1 base. CDR3 length: 13 residues. Germline assignment: CDR1 MDHEN and CDR2 SYDVKM. Here the CDR3 reads CASTGQGSYEQYF. The CDR3 DNA reads TGTGCCAGCACGGGACAGGGGTCCTACGAGCAGTACTTC. Together with reference TRBV28 and TRBJ2-7, the CDR3 gives the full variable domain: DVKVTQSSRYLVKRTGEKVFLECVQDMDHENMFWYRQDPGLGLRLIYFSYDVKMKEKGDIPEGYSVSREKKERFSLILESASTNQTSMYLCASTGQGSYEQYFGPGTRLTVT.

This CDR3 reads CASTADRGRSPLHF. The CDR3 nucleotides are TGTGCCAGTACCGCGGACAGGGGTAGATCACCCCTCCACTTT. The V gene is TRBV19, the J gene TRBJ1-6; TRBD1 matches at 9 bases. Trimming took 7 bases from V and 10 from J; bases not matched to a gene: 8. Germline lookup yields CDR1 LNHDA and CDR2 SQIVND (reference sequence). The CDR3 spans 14 residues.

This chain links TRBV14 with TRBJ1-1; tentatively, D is TRBD1 (5 bases). CDR3 length: 18 amino acids. V lost 0 bases and J lost 5, with 22 bases in between. Germline assignment: CDR1 SGHDN and CDR2 FVKESK. The CDR3 sequence: CASSQDLLRDRRGTEAFF. The CDR3 DNA is TGTGCCAGCAGCCAAGATCTGTTAAGGGACCGACGGGGGACTGAAGCTTTCTTT.

The rearrangement links TRBV21-1 to TRBJ1-1; TRBD1, the D gene given by the table, was not confirmed from the DNA. TRBV21-1 is tagged as a pseudogene. This CDR3 spans 19 amino acids. CDR3 amino acids: CASSKLGLEETGEDTEAFF. The CDR3 nucleotides read TGTGCCAGCAGCAAACTAGGTTTGGAGGAGACAGGGGAAGACACTGAAGCTTTCTTT.

CDR3 DNA sequence: TGTGCCAGCAGCCAGCTTCCGACAGGGGGCGTTGTTTACGTTGAAAAACTGTTTTTT. It encodes CASSQLPTGGVVYVEKLFF. This sequence joins TRBV11-2 and TRBJ1-4; 10 bases fit TRBD1. V shed 5 bases, J shed 7 bases, and the junction held 19 bases outside the gene matches. Germline values: CDR1 SGHAT, CDR2 FQNNGV. The CDR3 covers 19 residues.

The chain has TRBV7-9 and TRBJ1-2; TRBD1 agrees at 7 bases. Germline V CDR1 and CDR2: SEHNR, FQNEAQ (reference sequence). This CDR3 is built from 13 residues. V shed 6 bases and J 3 bases; nucleotides not matched to a gene: 4. The chain's CDR3 is CASRKDRDYGYTF. The CDR3 DNA reads as TGTGCCAGCAGAAAAGACAGGGACTATGGCTACACCTTC.

The chain links TRBV5-6 to TRBJ2-7, with a tentative D call TRBD2 (5 bases). The germline V and J ends were trimmed by 4 bases and 5 bases, with 22 bases remaining between them. Germline loops: CDR1 SGHDT, CDR2 YYEEEE. This CDR3 is 16 amino acids long. The DNA for the CDR3 is TGTGCCAGCAGCAACCGGGATTCCGATGTGTTCCACGAGCAGTACTTC. Its translation: CASSNRDSDVFHEQYF.

The chain uses TRBV19 and TRBJ1-2; D not resolved. The CDR3 is made up of 12 amino acids. V was pared by 5 bases and J by 7 bases, with 11 bases between. Germline assignment: CDR1 LNHDA and CDR2 SQIVND (reference sequence). CDR3 in amino acids: CASSLSLSGYTF. The CDR3 nucleotides are TGTGCCAGTAGTCTCTCGCTTAGTGGCTACACCTTC.